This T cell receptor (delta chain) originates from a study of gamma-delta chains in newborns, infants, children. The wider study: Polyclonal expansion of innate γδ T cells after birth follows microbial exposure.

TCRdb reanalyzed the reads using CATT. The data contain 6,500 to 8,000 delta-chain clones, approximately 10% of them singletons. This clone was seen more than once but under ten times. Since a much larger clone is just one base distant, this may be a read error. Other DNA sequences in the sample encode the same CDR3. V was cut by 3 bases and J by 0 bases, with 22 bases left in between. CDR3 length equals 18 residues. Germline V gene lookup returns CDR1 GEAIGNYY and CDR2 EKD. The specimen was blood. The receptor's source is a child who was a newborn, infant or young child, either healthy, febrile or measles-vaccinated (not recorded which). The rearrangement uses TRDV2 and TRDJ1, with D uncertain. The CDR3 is CACDPVLGVPMYTDKLIF. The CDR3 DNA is TGTGCCTGTGACCCAGTACTAGGGGTCCCAATGTACACCGATAAACTCATCTTT.